The 32 T cell receptor beta chains in this list originate from one sample, sequenced in a study of cytomegalovirus exposure and HLA in healthy donors. The PCR ran on 60 Vbeta and 13 Jbeta primers. Repertoires were generated with immunoSEQ multiplex PCR, while TCRdb's copy carries only in-frame clones and drops some. The sample comprises over 100,000 clones, 75% to 90% of which are singletons, and around 2% rests with the top ten. Sequenced sample: PBMCs. All receptors derive from a man younger than 40 in good health and CMV-seronegative.

The chain links TRBV5-8 to TRBJ2-3; the D gene is possibly TRBD1 (5 bases). The CDR3 covers 14 residues. Germline values: CDR1 SGHTS, CDR2 YDEGEE. V shed 0 bases and J shed 4 bases, with 9 bases lying between them. CDR3 coding DNA: TGTGCCAGCAGCTTGGAATGGGGCGCAGATACGCAGTATTTT. The encoded protein is CASSLEWGADTQYF. Full variable domain (remainder filled in from reference TRBV5-8 and TRBJ2-3): EAGVTQSPTHLIKTRGQQATLRCSPISGHTSVYWYQQALGLGLQFLLWYDEGEERNRGNFPPRFSGRQFPNYSSELNVNALELEDSALYLCASSLEWGADTQYFGPGTRLTVL.

The chain carries TRBV19 and TRBJ1-5; TRBD1 might be the D (5 bases). This CDR3 has 15 amino acids. The V and J ends lost 6 bases and 5 bases respectively, with 17 bases between them. CDR1 and CDR2 (germline): LNHDA, SQIVND (reference sequence). CDR3 in amino acids: CASRPLGREDQPQHF. The CDR3 DNA follows: TGTGCCAGTAGGCCCTTGGGGCGCGAAGATCAGCCCCAGCATTTT.

This chain connects TRBV6-1 to TRBJ1-1; 10 positions match TRBD1. Unmatched junction bases numbered 2, after V lost 4 bases and J lost 0 bases. Germline V gene data show CDR1 as MNHNS and CDR2 as SASEGT. CDR3 length: 15 residues. In DNA form, the CDR3 reads TGTGCCAGCAGTGGACAGGGGGCCTTGAACACTGAAGCTTTCTTT. It specifies CASSGQGALNTEAFF.

The rearrangement joins TRBV9 to TRBJ2-3; 8 bases match TRBD2. The junction had 0 bases not matched to a gene; V was cut back by 2 bases and J by 1 base. Germline V gives CDR1 SGDLS, CDR2 YYNGEE. The CDR3 spans 14 residues. CDR3 amino acids: CASSVSGGTDTQYF. As DNA, the CDR3 is TGTGCCAGCAGCGTTAGCGGGGGCACAGATACGCAGTATTTT.

The rearrangement links TRBV10-2 to TRBJ2-2; 12 positions agree with TRBD2. In germline, CDR1 is WSHSY, CDR2 SAAADI. J lost 3 bases, V lost 5 bases, and 10 bases had no gene match. The CDR3 runs 18 residues. In DNA, the CDR3 is TGCGCCAGCAGTTCAAGTAGACTAGCGGGGGCCCACACCGGGGAGCTGTTTTTT. Translation gives CASSSSRLAGAHTGELFF.

The chain employs TRBV28 and TRBJ1-4; no firm D call. This CDR3 has 13 residues. The V gene lost 2 bases and the J gene lost 4 bases, with 5 bases spanning the gap. Looked up from germline, CDR1 is MDHEN and CDR2 is SYDVKM. In nucleotides, the CDR3 is TGTGCCAGCAGTTTACCCAGTAATGAAAAACTGTTTTTT. It specifies CASSLPSNEKLFF.

The V call is TRBV10-2, the J call TRBJ2-2; D is possibly TRBD1 (5 bases). Germline loops: CDR1 WSHSY, CDR2 SAAADI. The CDR3 totals 16 residues. Trimming removed 0 bases at V and 7 bases at J, with 15 bases between. This CDR3 reads CASSESRAWGVGELFF. In DNA, the CDR3 is TGCGCCAGCAGTGAGTCGAGAGCTTGGGGCGTCGGGGAGCTGTTTTTT.

The chain carries TRBV19 and TRBJ2-3; the match to TRBD2 covers 10 bases. With V trimmed by 4 bases and J by 1 base, 5 bases remained unmatched. Germline V CDR1 and CDR2: LNHDA, SQIVND (reference sequence). The CDR3 sequence is 16 residues long. CDR3 in DNA: TGTGCCAGTAGTAGATTAGGACTAGCGGGCACAGATACGCAGTATTTT. It translates to CASSRLGLAGTDTQYF.

This clone appeared a few times. This sequence joins TRBV2 and TRBJ1-5; D is uncertain. The V gene lost 3 bases and the J gene lost 5 bases, with 14 bases spanning the gap. This CDR3 has 15 residues. Per germline, CDR1 SNHLY and CDR2 FYNNEI. CDR3 bases: TGTGCCAGCAGTGACGGGAGGGCCAAGGATCAGCCCCAGCATTTT. The encoded protein is CASSDGRAKDQPQHF.

The gene calls are TRBV5-1 and TRBJ2-1, with D perhaps matching TRBD1 (5 bases). Germline lookup yields CDR1 SGHRS and CDR2 YFSETQ. Trimming stripped 1 base from V and 0 bases from J, with 11 bases between. CDR3 length equals 16 residues. The CDR3 sequence: CASSLYRRSSYNEQFF. The CDR3 DNA reads TGCGCCAGCAGCTTGTACAGGCGGAGCTCCTACAATGAGCAGTTCTTC.

CDR3 bases: TGTGCCAGCAGCTTGGGGAGGATCTTAAACTATGGCTACACCTTC. It encodes CASSLGRILNYGYTF. The chain combines TRBV5-8 with TRBJ1-2; D unresolved. V lost 0 bases, J lost 2 bases, and 11 bases lay in between. The CDR3 sequence is 15 residues long. Germline V gives CDR1 SGHTS, CDR2 YDEGEE.

J is TRBJ1-2 and V is TRBV6-5, with D maybe TRBD1 (6 bases). The CDR3 sequence is 14 residues long. From germline, CDR1 is MNHEY and CDR2 SVGAGI. V was pared by 0 bases and J by 4 bases, with 9 bases between. CDR3 bases: TGTGCCAGCAGTTACTCAGGACAGAGCTATGGCTACACCTTC. Its protein is CASSYSGQSYGYTF.

This clone came up once. V is TRBV5-6 and J is TRBJ2-2, with a weak D call TRBD1 (6 bases). Between the trimmed V and J ends, which lost 0 bases and 5 bases, there was a span of 11 bases. This CDR3 has 15 amino acids. Germline CDR1 reads SGHDT; CDR2 reads YYEEEE. In nucleotides, the CDR3 is TGTGCCAGCAGCTTGGTTCAGGGGAGTACCGGGGAGCTGTTTTTT. Translated, it gives CASSLVQGSTGELFF.

The chain is built from TRBV7-2 and TRBJ1-2; a weak D match, TRBD1 (6 bases). The V end lost 0 bases, the J end lost 8 bases, and 13 bases lay between the germline ends. Germline V gives CDR1 SGHTA, CDR2 FQGNSA. The CDR3 runs to 14 residues. CDR3 amino acids: CASSLAGRGKGYTF. In DNA, the CDR3 is TGTGCCAGCAGCTTAGCAGGAAGGGGGAAAGGCTACACCTTC.

This clone was seen only a few times. The rearrangement joins TRBV2 to TRBJ1-6; 9 bases match TRBD1. CDR1 is SNHLY and CDR2 is FYNNEI in the germline V gene. Germline trimming cut 5 bases from V and 7 bases from J; bases unmatched to any gene: 3. The CDR3 extends over 14 amino acids. This CDR3 is CASSWTGDNSPLHF. CDR3 nucleotides: TGTGCCAGCAGTTGGACAGGGGACAATTCACCCCTCCACTTT. Variable domain in full (rest from reference TRBV2 and TRBJ1-6): EPEVTQTPSHQVTQMGQEVILRCVPISNHLYFYWYRQILGQKVEFLVSFYNNEISEKSEIFDDQFSVERPDGSNFTLKIRSTKLEDSAMYFCASSWTGDNSPLHFGNGTRLTVT.

V usage is TRBV7-9 and J usage is TRBJ1-1; D not certain. Germline V gene sequence: CDR1 SEHNR, CDR2 FQNEAQ (reference sequence). The V gene lost 3 bases and the J gene lost 1 base, with 12 bases spanning the gap. The CDR3 runs to 15 residues. Here the CDR3 reads CASSFLGRENTEAFF. In DNA, the CDR3 is TGTGCCAGCAGCTTCCTGGGCCGGGAGAACACTGAAGCTTTCTTT.

The rearrangement links TRBV2 to TRBJ1-5; 8 bases align to TRBD1. Germline V gives CDR1 SNHLY, CDR2 FYNNEI. The CDR3 is made up of 13 amino acids. Trimming cost V 6 bases and J 3 bases; bases outside gene matches: 1. In nucleotides, the CDR3 is TGTGCCAGCAGGGACAGGGTCAATCAGCCCCAGCATTTT. Encoded protein: CASRDRVNQPQHF.

This rearrangement joins TRBV14 to TRBJ2-3, with D possibly being TRBD1 (6 bases). Trimming left V 3 bases short and J 4 bases short, with 11 bases between. CDR1 SGHDN and CDR2 FVKESK come from the germline V gene. This CDR3 comprises 14 residues. The CDR3 loop is CASSHRGGADTQYF. As DNA, the CDR3 is TGTGCCAGCAGCCACAGGGGCGGCGCAGATACGCAGTATTTT.

The chain joins TRBV29-1 to TRBJ2-2; the match to TRBD2 covers 8 bases. Germline V gene sequence: CDR1 SQVTM, CDR2 ANQGSEA. Germline trimming cut 6 bases from V and 4 bases from J; bases unmatched to any gene: 1. CDR3 length: 12 amino acids. CDR3 DNA: TGCAGCGTAACTAGCGGCACCGGGGAGCTGTTTTTT. The encoded protein is CSVTSGTGELFF.

This rearrangement joins TRBV4-3 to TRBJ2-1; a weak D match, TRBD1 (5 bases). Per germline, CDR1 LGHNA and CDR2 YSLEER. The CDR3 is 16 amino acids. V was shortened by 4 bases and J by 7 bases, with 20 bases between the two germline ends. DNA of the CDR3: TGCGCCAGCAGCCCCCGGAACAAAGGGGCTTCAAATGAGCAGTTCTTC. It translates to CASSPRNKGASNEQFF.

This clone was observed a handful of times. The chain couples TRBV6-4 to TRBJ2-3; no firm D call. CDR1 MRHNA and CDR2 SNTAGT come from the germline V gene. CDR3 length: 15 residues. The V gene lost 4 bases and the J gene lost 2 bases, with 13 bases spanning the gap. The chain's CDR3 is CASSASEISTDTQYF. CDR3 DNA: TGTGCCAGCAGTGCGTCAGAAATCTCCACAGATACGCAGTATTTT.

The genes are TRBV27 and TRBJ2-2, with 9 bases fitting TRBD1. The CDR3 runs to 17 residues. From germline, CDR1 is MNHEY and CDR2 SMNVEV (reference sequence). J was trimmed by 5 bases and V by 7 bases; bases with no gene match: 14. CDR3 DNA sequence: TGTGCCAGCAACGCAATCACCGGGACAGGGATTACCGGGGAGCTGTTTTTT. It specifies CASNAITGTGITGELFF.

The rearrangement uses TRBV7-9 and TRBJ1-4; 8 nucleotides line up with TRBD1. The V and J ends lost 3 bases and 2 bases, in that order; junction bases with no gene match: 5. Germline V gene lookup returns CDR1 SEHNR and CDR2 FQNEAQ (reference sequence). There are 16 residues in the CDR3. CDR3 nucleotide sequence: TGTGCCAGCAGCTTTCCAAGGACAGGGACTAATGAAAAACTGTTTTTT. Translation gives CASSFPRTGTNEKLFF.

V usage is TRBV7-9 and J usage is TRBJ1-1; no firm D call. The CDR3 spans 12 residues. The ends were cut back, 2 bases at V and 6 bases at J, with 7 bases in the middle. Germline CDR1 reads SEHNR; CDR2 reads FQNEAQ (reference sequence). The CDR3 spells CASSLLFPEAFF. CDR3 in DNA: TGTGCCAGCAGCTTATTATTTCCTGAAGCTTTCTTT.

The DNA of the CDR3 is TGTGCCAGCAGCCCAACATCTTATAGCAATCAGCCCCAGCATTTT. It specifies CASSPTSYSNQPQHF. The rearrangement joins TRBV5-5 to TRBJ1-5; no clear D gene. The V and J ends lost 4 bases and 0 bases respectively, with 11 bases between them. The CDR3 spans 15 residues. The germline CDR1 and CDR2 sequences are SGHKS and YYEKEE (reference sequence).

The CDR3 bases are TGTGCCACCAGCAGGAAACAGGGAGACGGCACAGATACGCAGTATTTT. Amino acids: CATSRKQGDGTDTQYF. The chain links TRBV15 to TRBJ2-3; tentative D call: TRBD1 (6 bases). Trimming took 3 bases from V and 1 from J, leaving 14 bases between them. The CDR3 is 16 residues long. The germline gives CDR1 LNHNV, CDR2 YYDKDF (reference sequence). The variable domain in full, with the rest retrieved from reference TRBV15 and TRBJ2-3, is DAMVIQNPRYQVTQFGKPVTLSCSQTLNHNVMYWYQQKSSQAPKLLFHYYDKDFNNEADTPDNFQSRRPNTSFCFLDIRSPGLGDTAMYLCATSRKQGDGTDTQYFGPGTRLTVL.

The rearrangement joins TRBV5-1 to TRBJ1-1; D possibly corresponds to TRBD1 (6 bases). Germline V CDR1 and CDR2: SGHRS, YFSETQ. The V end was cut by 4 bases, the J end by 4 bases, with 14 bases between. The CDR3 is 14 residues long. CDR3 coding DNA: TGCGCCAGCAGCCCGGGACAAGAGGGCACTGAAGCTTTCTTT. This gives the protein CASSPGQEGTEAFF.

The rearrangement links TRBV28 to TRBJ2-3; D perhaps matches TRBD2 (7 bases). Germline V gene sequence: CDR1 MDHEN, CDR2 SYDVKM. V lost 7 bases, J lost 1 base, and 18 bases lay in between. The length of the CDR3 is 16 residues. The CDR3 loop reads CASNRGGGGRTDTQYF. The DNA of the CDR3 is TGTGCCAGCAACCGAGGGGGGGGTGGTCGCACAGATACGCAGTATTTT.

Notes on this clone: At one boundary the junction diverges from the germline segment, which might be a read error. This chain connects TRBV7-9 to TRBJ2-3; 8 nucleotides match TRBD1. CDR1 is SEHNR, CDR2 FQNEAQ, per germline (reference sequence). The CDR3 consists of 17 residues. CDR3 DNA: TGTTCCAGCAGCCCCCGAGGACAGGGAAAGGGAACAGATACGCAGTATTTT. The encoded protein is CSSSPRGQGKGTDTQYF.

V usage is TRBV6-5 and J usage is TRBJ1-2; the D is unclear. The CDR3 is made up of 14 amino acids. V lost 0 bases to trimming and J lost 8 bases, with 13 bases between them. Per germline, CDR1 MNHEY and CDR2 SVGAGI. The CDR3 sequence: CASSYSIRVKGYTF. Written as DNA, the CDR3 is TGTGCCAGCAGTTACTCGATACGGGTTAAAGGCTACACCTTC.

The chain recombines TRBV29-1 with TRBJ2-7, with a tentative D call TRBD1 (5 bases). Trimming stripped 3 bases from V and 4 bases from J, with 25 bases between. Germline V gene sequence: CDR1 SQVTM, CDR2 ANQGSEA. The CDR3 covers 17 residues. The CDR3 sequence is CSVEGLAEHQRGYEQYF. The CDR3 DNA is TGCAGCGTTGAGGGGTTGGCAGAACACCAAAGGGGATACGAGCAGTACTTC.

CDR3 protein: CASSLGQPNEKLFF. The DNA for the CDR3 is TGTGCCAGCAGCTTAGGACAGCCTAATGAAAAACTGTTTTTT. The J gene is TRBJ1-4, the V gene TRBV7-8; perhaps TRBD1 as D (5 bases). Germline assignment: CDR1 SGHVS and CDR2 FQNEAQ. Trimming stripped 1 base from V and 3 bases from J, with 6 bases between. The CDR3 is made up of 14 amino acids.